A selection of T cell receptor beta chains follows, all from one sample in a study of shared clonotypes between healthy human individuals. The repertoire was sequenced with immunoSEQ multiplex PCR; TCRdb's copy has only in-frame clones and lacks some. The data contain 600,000 to 800,000 clones, over 60% of them seen just once; the ten biggest clones take up under 2%. Sequencing input: memory CD4+ T cells sorted from blood. Every receptor here comes from a woman aged 30 to 39 in good health. The CDR3 runs from the conserved cysteine through the conserved F or W.

cdr3_aa: CASRPGQEIYEQYF
v_call: TRBV11-2

cdr3_aa: CASSYGVGSNQPQHF
v_call: TRBV6-6

cdr3_aa: CASTNEADTQYF
v_call: TRBV19

cdr3_aa: CASNQGGTGGEKLFF
v_call: TRBV6-1

cdr3_aa: CAVKSTLLSYEQYF
v_call: TRBV7-6

cdr3_aa: CASSINRGPDTGELFF
v_call: TRBV19

cdr3_aa: CASSWDGDGYTF
v_call: TRBV2

cdr3_aa: CASTSNGQGNQPQHF
v_call: TRBV27

cdr3_aa: CASSPQRGKETQYF
v_call: TRBV7-2

cdr3_aa: CASSPGHLGGYEQYF
v_call: TRBV18

cdr3_aa: CASKTGTGNQPQHF
v_call: TRBV10-2

cdr3_aa: CASSPKTSGSVGTGQETQYF
v_call: TRBV18

cdr3_aa: CAWTGQGATEAFF
v_call: TRBV30

cdr3_aa: CASRAGLKANEQFF
v_call: TRBV6-5

cdr3_aa: CASSQRQGTSTDTQYF
v_call: TRBV5-1

cdr3_aa: CASSFTPGLAGERELFF
v_call: TRBV5-1

cdr3_aa: CAISETSGRKETQYF
v_call: TRBV10-3

cdr3_aa: CAISERAASQETQYF
v_call: TRBV10-3

cdr3_aa: CASSQALSGSGETQYF
v_call: TRBV4-2

cdr3_aa: CASSPRLAGGHEQYF
v_call: TRBV6-5

cdr3_aa: CASRPLTGTLADEQYF
v_call: TRBV28

cdr3_aa: CASSSGANVLTF
v_call: TRBV5-4

cdr3_aa: CASSLTPPAGSVDTQYF
v_call: TRBV28

cdr3_aa: CAWSVGRPMNTEAFF
v_call: TRBV30

cdr3_aa: CASSKDRAVANVLTF
v_call: TRBV2

cdr3_aa: CASSSRTPIPPSYEQYF
v_call: TRBV13

cdr3_aa: CASSSWTGTHEQYF
v_call: TRBV6-5

cdr3_aa: CASSRSLAGGPFTGNEQFF
v_call: TRBV7-9

cdr3_aa: CASSHTRQGPNNEQFF
v_call: TRBV4-1

cdr3_aa: CASSLEYTVNYGYTF
v_call: TRBV5-4

cdr3_aa: CASSLGGGNEQFF
v_call: TRBV7-9

cdr3_aa: CAIRPEVGSGYGYTF
v_call: TRBV10-3

cdr3_aa: CAIPVSGTQETQYF
v_call: TRBV6-1

cdr3_aa: CASSPGLATATNEKLFF
v_call: TRBV7-6

cdr3_aa: CASSFRTGVSNQPQHF
v_call: TRBV27

cdr3_aa: CASSRLAGTTVYNEQFF
v_call: TRBV11-2

cdr3_aa: CASSREYSYEQYF
v_call: TRBV5-4

cdr3_aa: CASSVATGGTQETQYF
v_call: TRBV9

cdr3_aa: CASSPRQGGGYTF
v_call: TRBV11-2

cdr3_aa: CASSFGDGDQPQHF
v_call: TRBV5-1

cdr3_aa: CATRTGVNQPQHF
v_call: TRBV6-5

cdr3_aa: CASSWAATDTQYF
v_call: TRBV28

cdr3_aa: CASSQDNPSGVVWDYEQYF
v_call: TRBV4-1

cdr3_aa: CASSDSGTGMNTEAFF
v_call: TRBV6-1

cdr3_aa: CASSWWATSSYNEQFF
v_call: TRBV5-5

cdr3_aa: CASNALGIEQYF
v_call: TRBV2

cdr3_aa: CASSQVDRGYEQYF
v_call: TRBV4-1

cdr3_aa: CASSGGLAGTYNEQFF
v_call: TRBV9

cdr3_aa: CAIRSGIENEQFF
v_call: TRBV10-3

cdr3_aa: CASSPAPLRGAEAFF
v_call: TRBV11-2

cdr3_aa: CASSKGRLNYEQYF
v_call: TRBV28

cdr3_aa: CASSQEGALATEAFF
v_call: TRBV14

cdr3_aa: CASSGGDPNTGELFF
v_call: TRBV9

cdr3_aa: CASRFGESTDTQYF
v_call: TRBV2